This T cell receptor beta chain was recorded in a study of identical twins. Study results and caveats: Weaker excess twin sharing was seen among beta out-of-frame sequences. The conclusions drew on cross-sectional statistical analysis instead of tracking the same donors.

Germline V lookup: CDR1 DFQATT, CDR2 SNEGSKA (reference sequence). The CDR3 loop spans 15 amino acids. V shed 0 bases and J 2 bases; nucleotides not matched to a gene: 1. This clonotype was seen just once. Its antigen is unknown. TCRdb redid the calling of the 5' RACE reads with MiXCR, one entry per CDR3 protein. Here the sample spans some 1,700,000 distinct CDR3 sequences, about 32% being singletons. This TCR was recovered from a newborn girl in good health. Specimen: cord blood. V and J are TRBV20-1 and TRBJ2-7, with 13 bases lining up with TRBD2. The CDR3 here is CSARDGTSGTYEQYF. The CDR3 bases are TGCAGTGCTAGAGATGGGACTAGCGGGACCTACGAGCAGTACTTC.